Below are 17 T cell receptor beta chains sequenced from a single sample in a study of blood T cells in healthy people across ages. A second PCR of about 7 to 11 cycles used a sample-barcoded 5' primer and a J-beta primer mix. TCRdb used MiXCR to reprocess the 5' RACE reads, holding one entry per CDR3 protein. Among approximately 850,000 distinct CDR3 sequences, 55% to 75% were seen once, and the ten largest hold roughly 20%. Sequencing was done on a sample of blood. These receptors all come from a young man in good health.

This clonotype was picked up a small number of times. The chain links TRBV7-2 to TRBJ2-6; D is unclear. CDR1 is SGHTA and CDR2 is FQGNSA in the germline V gene. The ends were cut back, 11 bases at V and 3 bases at J, with 11 bases in the middle. The CDR3 is 13 residues long. In DNA form, the CDR3 reads TGTGCCTTCTCTGTTAGTGGGGCCAACGTCCTGACTTTC. Protein product: CAFSVSGANVLTF.

This clonotype has a handful of counts. The V call is TRBV29-1, the J call TRBJ2-1; 11 bases align to TRBD2. With 7 bases clipped from V and 5 bases from J, the junction kept 7 bases outside the gene matches. Germline V CDR1 and CDR2: SQVTM, ANQGSEA. The CDR3 contains 14 residues. The CDR3 region is CSGSTSGSDNEQFF. The CDR3 DNA is TGCAGCGGCTCTACTAGCGGGAGTGACAATGAGCAGTTCTTC.

This clonotype showed up just a few times. The chain has TRBV20-1 and TRBJ2-7; TRBD2 aligns across 15 bases. CDR1 DFQATT and CDR2 SNEGSKA come from the germline V gene (reference sequence). The CDR3 has 15 amino acids. Trimming at V came to 6 bases and at J to 2 bases, leaving 5 bases not matched to a gene. CDR3 amino acids: CSAEGLAGGPYEQYF. DNA for the CDR3: TGCAGTGCCGAAGGACTAGCGGGAGGGCCCTACGAGCAGTACTTC.

V is TRBV20-1 and J is TRBJ2-5, with D possibly being TRBD2 (5 bases). Germline loops: CDR1 DFQATT, CDR2 SNEGSKA (reference sequence). Trimming left V 7 bases short and J 1 base short, with 13 bases between. There are 13 residues in the CDR3. CDR3 in DNA: TGCAGTGAGGGCGGGTCGACCCAAGAGACCCAGTACTTC. Translating it yields CSEGGSTQETQYF.

The chain uses TRBV7-2 and TRBJ2-7, with D perhaps given as TRBD1 or TRBD2 (5 bases each). Germline lookup yields CDR1 SGHTA and CDR2 FQGNSA. Trimming removed 5 bases from V and 4 bases from J, with 18 bases in between. The CDR3 consists of 15 residues. The chain's CDR3 is CASSPRTGAGYEQYF. The CDR3 nucleotides read TGTGCCAGCAGCCCTAGGACCGGGGCCGGATACGAGCAGTACTTC. Drawing the rest from reference TRBV7-2 and TRBJ2-7, the complete variable domain is GAGVSQSPSNKVTEKGKDVELRCDPISGHTALYWYRQSLGQGLEFLIYFQGNSAPDKSGLPSDRFSAERTGGSVSTLTIQRTQQEDSAVYLCASSPRTGAGYEQYFGPGTRLTVT.

This chain links TRBV20-1 with TRBJ1-5; TRBD1 matches 7 bases. Germline CDR1 reads DFQATT; CDR2 reads SNEGSKA (reference sequence). The junction had 15 bases not matched to a gene; V was cut back by 6 bases and J by 7 bases. This CDR3 spans 15 amino acids. The CDR3 nucleotides are TGCAGTGCGAGCCCGGCAACCACAGGGGACCAGCCCCAGCATTTT. It encodes CSASPATTGDQPQHF.

J is TRBJ1-6 and V is TRBV15; D not resolved. The CDR3 totals 14 residues. Trimming stripped 5 bases from V and 5 bases from J, with 10 bases between. Germline CDR1 reads LNHNV; CDR2 reads YYDKDF (reference sequence). CDR3 sequence (DNA): TGTGCCACCAGCGAGATCGGACATAATTCACCCCTCCACTTT. Protein: CATSEIGHNSPLHF.

The V gene is TRBV4-3, the J gene TRBJ2-5; 8 bases map to TRBD1. The CDR3 spans 14 residues. The germline V gene encodes CDR1 LGHNA and CDR2 YSLEER. V lost 3 bases and J lost 5; bases outside the gene matches: 5. In DNA form, the CDR3 reads TGCGCCAGCAGCCAGGACAGGGAGGATGAGACCCAGTACTTC. This encodes CASSQDREDETQYF.

The V gene is TRBV25-1, the J gene TRBJ1-1; no definite D call. Trimming pared 6 bases from V and 5 bases from J, leaving 13 bases between. The CDR3 sequence is 13 residues long. CDR1 is MGHDK, CDR2 SYGVNS, per germline. CDR3 sequence: CASREGFWTEAFF. In nucleotides, the CDR3 is TGTGCCAGCAGAGAGGGTTTTTGGACTGAAGCTTTCTTT.

This clonotype has just a few counts. The rearrangement uses TRBV6-2 or TRBV6-3 and TRBJ2-3, with 7 bases matching TRBD2. The ends lost 4 bases at V and 6 bases at J; junction bases unmatched: 16. The germline gives CDR1 MNHEY, CDR2 SVGEGT. The CDR3 loop spans 17 amino acids. The CDR3 protein is CASSSPRRAGVPDTQYF. The CDR3 bases are TGTGCCAGCAGTTCCCCGCGGAGGGCGGGAGTTCCCGATACGCAGTATTTT.

The rearrangement links TRBV5-5 to TRBJ2-1; no reliable D call. Looked up from germline, CDR1 is SGHKS and CDR2 is YYEKEE (reference sequence). The CDR3 is 11 residues long. The V and J ends lost 2 bases and 10 bases respectively, with 7 bases between them. CDR3 residues: CASSFSWEQFF. The CDR3 DNA follows: TGTGCCAGCAGCTTCTCCTGGGAGCAGTTCTTC.

On this clonotype: A junction boundary mismatches the germline segment, possibly from a read error. The J gene is TRBJ2-7, the V gene TRBV27; TRBD2 aligns across 8 bases. Germline V gene sequence: CDR1 MNHEY, CDR2 SMNVEV (reference sequence). The CDR3 covers 13 residues. DNA for the CDR3: TGTGCCAGCGGAAGAGGACTAGCTGGGGAGCGGTACTTC. This codes for CASGRGLAGERYF.

Turning to this clonotype: A read error may account for a junction end that differs from germline. V gene TRBV10-2 combines with J gene TRBJ1-6, with TRBD1 identical over 8 bases. The CDR3 extends over 13 amino acids. Looked up from germline, CDR1 is WSHSY and CDR2 is SAAADI. CDR3 DNA: TGTGCCAGCAGTGGACAGGGTAATTCACCCCTCCACTTT. Translating it yields CASSGQGNSPLHF.

The V gene is TRBV11-2, the J gene TRBJ1-2, with D perhaps matching TRBD1 (6 bases). The germline CDR1 and CDR2 sequences are SGHAT and FQNNGV. The CDR3 sequence is 17 residues long. The V gene lost 2 bases and the J gene lost 1 base, with 17 bases spanning the gap. The CDR3 sequence is CASSLIPFRGDNYGYTF. CDR3 nucleotides: TGTGCCAGCAGCTTAATCCCCTTTAGGGGGGATAACTATGGCTACACCTTC.

This chain connects TRBV7-3 to TRBJ2-1; D is undetermined. Deletions cut 5 bases from V and 9 bases from J, with 14 bases between. The CDR3 runs to 13 residues. The germline gives CDR1 SGHTA, CDR2 FQGTGA. The DNA for the CDR3 is TGTGCCAGCAGCGAGACCTCCCTTGGTGAGCAGTTCTTC. It specifies CASSETSLGEQFF.

The sample holds a few counts of this clonotype. In DNA form, the CDR3 reads TGTGCCATCAGTGAGTCGAAGGGGGTCCAAGAGACCCAGTACTTC. It specifies CAISESKGVQETQYF. The rearrangement joins TRBV10-3 to TRBJ2-5, with D tentatively TRBD1 (6 bases). The CDR3 contains 15 residues. Germline CDR1 is ENHRY and CDR2 is SYGVKD. Trimming cost V 0 bases and J 1 base, with 9 bases left between them.

This clonotype was seen a few times. The chain employs TRBV7-2 and TRBJ1-1; D is unresolved. The CDR3 runs to 12 residues. From germline, CDR1 is SGHTA and CDR2 FQGNSA. With 8 bases removed from V and 5 bases from J, the gap between germline ends came to 12 bases. The CDR3 region has the DNA TGTGCCAGCGGGTTTGGAGGGACTGAAGCTTTCTTT. Encoded protein: CASGFGGTEAFF.